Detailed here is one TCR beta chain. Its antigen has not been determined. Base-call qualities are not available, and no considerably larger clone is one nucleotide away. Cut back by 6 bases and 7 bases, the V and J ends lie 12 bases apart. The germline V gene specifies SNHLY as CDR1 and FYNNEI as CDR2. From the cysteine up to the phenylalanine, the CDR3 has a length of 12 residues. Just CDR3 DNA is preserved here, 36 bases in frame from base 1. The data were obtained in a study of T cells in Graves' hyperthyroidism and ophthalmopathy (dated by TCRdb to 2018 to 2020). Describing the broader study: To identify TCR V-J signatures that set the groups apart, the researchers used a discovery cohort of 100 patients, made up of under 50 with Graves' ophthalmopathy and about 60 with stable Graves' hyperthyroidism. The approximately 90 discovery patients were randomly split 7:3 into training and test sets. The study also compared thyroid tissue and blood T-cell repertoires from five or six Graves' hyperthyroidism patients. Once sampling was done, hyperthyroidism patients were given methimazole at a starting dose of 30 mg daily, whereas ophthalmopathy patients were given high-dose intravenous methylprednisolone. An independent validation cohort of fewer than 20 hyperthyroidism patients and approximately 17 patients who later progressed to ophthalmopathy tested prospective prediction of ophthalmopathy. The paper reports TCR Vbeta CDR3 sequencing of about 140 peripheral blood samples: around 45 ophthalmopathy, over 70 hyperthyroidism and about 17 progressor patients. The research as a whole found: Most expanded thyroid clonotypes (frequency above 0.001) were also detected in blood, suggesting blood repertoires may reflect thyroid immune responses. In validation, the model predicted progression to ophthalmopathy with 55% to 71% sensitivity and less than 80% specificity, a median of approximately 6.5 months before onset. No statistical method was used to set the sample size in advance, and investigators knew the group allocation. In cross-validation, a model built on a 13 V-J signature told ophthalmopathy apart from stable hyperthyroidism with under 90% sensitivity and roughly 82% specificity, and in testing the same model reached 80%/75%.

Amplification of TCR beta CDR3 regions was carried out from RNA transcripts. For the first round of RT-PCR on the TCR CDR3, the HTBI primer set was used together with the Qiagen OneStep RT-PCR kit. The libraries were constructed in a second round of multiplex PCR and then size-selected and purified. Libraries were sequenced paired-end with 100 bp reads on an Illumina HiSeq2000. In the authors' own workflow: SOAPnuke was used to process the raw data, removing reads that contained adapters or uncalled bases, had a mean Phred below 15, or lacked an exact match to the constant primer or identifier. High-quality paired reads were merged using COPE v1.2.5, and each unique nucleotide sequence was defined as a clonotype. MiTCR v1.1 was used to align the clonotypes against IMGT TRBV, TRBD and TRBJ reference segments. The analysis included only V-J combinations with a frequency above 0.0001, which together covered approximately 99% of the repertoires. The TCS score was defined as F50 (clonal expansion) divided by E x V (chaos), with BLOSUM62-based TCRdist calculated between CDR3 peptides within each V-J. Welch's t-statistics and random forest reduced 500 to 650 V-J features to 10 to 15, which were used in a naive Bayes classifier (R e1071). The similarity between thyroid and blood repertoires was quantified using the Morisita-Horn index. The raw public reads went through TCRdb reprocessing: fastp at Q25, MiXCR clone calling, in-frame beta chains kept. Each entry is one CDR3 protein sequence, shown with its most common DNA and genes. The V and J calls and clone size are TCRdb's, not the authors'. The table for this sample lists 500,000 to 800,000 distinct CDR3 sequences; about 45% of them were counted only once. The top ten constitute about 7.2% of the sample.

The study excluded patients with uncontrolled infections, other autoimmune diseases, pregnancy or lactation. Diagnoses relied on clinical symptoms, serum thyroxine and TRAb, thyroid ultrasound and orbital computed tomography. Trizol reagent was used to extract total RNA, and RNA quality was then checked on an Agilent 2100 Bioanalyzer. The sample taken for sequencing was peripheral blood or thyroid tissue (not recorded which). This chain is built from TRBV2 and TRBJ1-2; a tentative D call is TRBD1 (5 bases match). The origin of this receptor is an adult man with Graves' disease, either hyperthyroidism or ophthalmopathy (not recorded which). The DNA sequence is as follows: TGTGCCAGCAGGGCCGTCGGGGCTGGCTACACCTTC. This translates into CASRAVGAGYTF.